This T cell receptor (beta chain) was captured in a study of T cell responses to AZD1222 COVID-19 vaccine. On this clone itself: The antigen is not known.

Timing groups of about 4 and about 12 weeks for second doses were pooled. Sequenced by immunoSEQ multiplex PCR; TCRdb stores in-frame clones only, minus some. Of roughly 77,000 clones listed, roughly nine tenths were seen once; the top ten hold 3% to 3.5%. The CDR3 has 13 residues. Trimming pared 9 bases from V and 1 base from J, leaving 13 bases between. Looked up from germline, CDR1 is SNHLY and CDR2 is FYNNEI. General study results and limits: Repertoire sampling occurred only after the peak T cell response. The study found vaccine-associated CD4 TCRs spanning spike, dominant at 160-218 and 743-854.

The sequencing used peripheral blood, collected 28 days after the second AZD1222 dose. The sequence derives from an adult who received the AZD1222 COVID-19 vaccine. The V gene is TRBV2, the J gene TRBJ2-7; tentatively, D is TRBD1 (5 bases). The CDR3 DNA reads TGTGCCAGTGCCAGACAGCCTTCCTACGAGCAGTACTTC. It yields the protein CASARQPSYEQYF.